This T cell receptor (beta chain) was captured in a study of T cell clones after liver transplantation. Details on this clone: The antigen remains undetermined.

Germline CDR1 reads KGHSH; CDR2 reads LQKENI. The CDR3 length is 17 residues. V lost 3 bases, J lost 6 bases, and 23 bases lay in between. Generated by immunoSEQ multiplex PCR, the TCRdb table keeps only in-frame clones and is missing some. The table includes more than 95,000 clones, 82% detected once. Study results and caveats: Small, mixed patient groups and varying post-transplant times limit these conclusions. A significant post-transplant drop in circulating graft-donor-reactive CD4 TCRbeta sequences occurred in most of the 8 subjects. Rather than being deleted, graft donor-reactive T cells may have moved into the graft. Compared with third party-reactive sequences, donor-reactive ones declined more, independent of withdrawal success.

The source material was CD4+ T cells from blood, sampled before liver transplant. The chain has TRBV18 and TRBJ2-5; D perhaps matches TRBD1 (6 bases). The sequence was obtained from a human donor who received a liver transplant. CDR3 loop: CASSPTTGLPNGKTQYF. The CDR3 bases are TGTGCCAGCTCACCCACGACAGGTTTACCGAACGGGAAGACCCAGTACTTC. Full variable domain (rest looked up from reference TRBV18 and TRBJ2-5): NAGVMQNPRHLVRRRGQEARLRCSPMKGHSHVYWYRQLPEEGLKFMVYLQKENIIDESGMPKERFSAEFPKEGPSILRIQQVVRGDSAAYFCASSPTTGLPNGKTQYFGPGTRLLVL.